The rows below give T cell receptor beta chains drawn from one sample of a study of OX40 agonist ivuxolimab in advanced cancers. Repertoires were generated with immunoSEQ multiplex PCR, while TCRdb's copy carries only in-frame clones and drops some. The data hold over 50,000 clones, with 80% to 90% observed a single time. The specimen was CD4+ or CD8+ T cells sorted from blood, collected in a trial of the OX40 agonist ivuxolimab. The receptors stem from an adult with an advanced solid tumor such as melanoma, head and neck, liver or kidney cancer. Both conserved end residues are part of each CDR3. Fields, in order: D gene, clone size, V gene, J gene, CDR3 DNA, CDR3 protein. A D gene is named only where the DNA matches it firmly. The size entry is marked missing in some rows and otherwise reads once, few, many or a size class.

>TRBD1|NA|TRBV4-1|TRBJ1-4
TGCGCCAGCAGCCGGGGGGACGGAGGGGGCTTAAATGAAAAACTGTTTTTT
CASSRGDGGGLNEKLFF
>NA|NA|TRBV27|TRBJ1-1
TGTGCCAGCAGTTTAGGGGGGGGAAACACTGAAGCTTTCTTT
CASSLGGGNTEAFF
>TRBD1|NA|TRBV19|TRBJ1-6
TGTGCCAGTCGTGGGACAGCAGAATTGGCACCCCTCCACTTT
CASRGTAELAPLHF
>NA|NA|TRBV12-1|TRBJ2-7
TGTGCCAGCAGCCAGCGGACAGGGGCCAACGAGCAGTACTTC
CASSQRTGANEQYF
>NA|NA|TRBV6-5|TRBJ1-2
TGTGCCAGCAGTTACTCCTATCAGGGTTGGGATGGCTACACCTTC
CASSYSYQGWDGYTF
>NA|few|TRBV18|TRBJ2-5
TGTGCCAGCTCACCGGGGCCAGAGACCCAGTACTTC
CASSPGPETQYF
>NA|NA|TRBV6-5|TRBJ2-7
TGTGCCAGCAGTTACTCGTGGCTAGCAGCCTACGAGCAGTACTTC
CASSYSWLAAYEQYF
>TRBD1|NA|TRBV5-4|TRBJ1-1
TGTGCCAGCAGCTGGAGGACAGGGCCAGGGATGAACACTGAAGCTTTCTTT
CASSWRTGPGMNTEAFF
>TRBD1|NA|TRBV9|TRBJ2-7
TGTGCCAGCAGCGTCACAACAGGGGCCCACGAGCAGTACTTC
CASSVTTGAHEQYF
>TRBD2|NA|TRBV5-8|TRBJ2-1
TGTGCCAGCAGCTCATCCCGGAATAGCGGGAATAATGAGCAGTTCTTC
CASSSSRNSGNNEQFF
>NA|NA|TRBV7-9|TRBJ1-5
TGTGCCAGCAGTCCGCGGGGTCAGCCCCAGCATTTT
CASSPRGQPQHF
>TRBD1|NA|TRBV7-8|TRBJ1-4
TGTGCCAGCAGCTCACCCGGGACAGGGGTTGTTCGTGAAAAACTGTTTTTT
CASSSPGTGVVREKLFF
>NA|NA|TRBV30|TRBJ1-2
TGTGCCTGGAGTAACCCCGGACAGTCTAACTATGGCTACACCTTC
CAWSNPGQSNYGYTF
>NA|few|TRBV7-9|TRBJ2-7
TGTGCCAGCAGCTTAGACCACTACGAGCAGTACTTC
CASSLDHYEQYF
>TRBD1|NA|TRBV6-5|TRBJ1-3
TGTGCCAGCAGTTACGACAGGGAACCTGGAAACACCATATATTTT
CASSYDREPGNTIYF
>NA|NA|TRBV4-2|TRBJ2-7
TGTGCCAGCAGCCAGGCGACGGAACTCCACTACGAGCAGTACTTC
CASSQATELHYEQYF
>NA|NA|TRBV2|TRBJ1-1
TGTGCCAGCAGTGACGTTGAGGACACTGAAGCTTTCTTT
CASSDVEDTEAFF
>NA|NA|TRBV15|TRBJ2-1
TGTGCCACCAGCAGAGATCGTATGGATTGGAACAATGAGCAGTTCTTC
CATSRDRMDWNNEQFF
>NA|NA|TRBV28|TRBJ1-5
TGTGCCACCATCGATATGAACAATCAGCCCCAGCATTTT
CATIDMNNQPQHF
>NA|NA|TRBV7-8|TRBJ1-2
TGTGCCAGCAGCTTAGTTTCACAGACTAACTATGGCTACACCTTC
CASSLVSQTNYGYTF
>TRBD1|NA|TRBV27|TRBJ2-5
TGTGCCAGCATCGGACAGGGGGCCGGGGAGACCCAGTACTTC
CASIGQGAGETQYF
>TRBD2|NA|TRBV29-1|TRBJ2-2
TGCAGCGTTTCAGGGACTAGCGGATTTAACACCGGGGAGCTGTTTTTT
CSVSGTSGFNTGELFF
>TRBD1|once|TRBV6-1|TRBJ2-2
TGTGCCAGCACCCTGGACAGGGTTAACACCGGGGAGCTGTTTTTT
CASTLDRVNTGELFF
>NA|NA|TRBV5-4|TRBJ1-3
TGTGCCAGGGCGAAAGGCTCTGGAAACACCATATATTTT
CARAKGSGNTIYF
>TRBD1|NA|TRBV28|TRBJ2-5
TGTGCCAGCAGCCCAGGGGGCCGGAAAGAGACCCAGTACTTC
CASSPGGRKETQYF
>NA|NA|TRBV5-1|TRBJ2-2
TGCGCCAGCAGCTTGGGGGGTAACGGGGAGCTGTTTTTT
CASSLGGNGELFF
>NA|NA|TRBV6-1|TRBJ2-7
TGTGCCAGCAGCGGGCAGAACTCCTACGAGCAGTACTTC
CASSGQNSYEQYF
>NA|NA|TRBV29-1|TRBJ1-5
TGCAGCGTTGGGCAATTCAATCAGCCCCAGCATTTT
CSVGQFNQPQHF
>NA|NA|TRBV18|TRBJ2-1
TGTGCCAGCTCACCCCCGATGCACAATGAGCAGTTCTTC
CASSPPMHNEQFF
>TRBD2|NA|TRBV5-1|TRBJ2-7
TGCGCCAGCAGCTTCGGCGGGAGGGCTTCCTACGAGCAGTACTTC
CASSFGGRASYEQYF
>TRBD1|NA|TRBV5-4|TRBJ2-5
TGTGCCAGCAGCGGGGGACAGGGAAAGACCCAGTACTTC
CASSGGQGKTQYF